A selection of T cell receptor beta chains follows, all from one sample in a study of blood T cell repertoires in COVID-19. Profiling relied on immunoSEQ multiplex PCR, and the TCRdb table lists in-frame clones only, not all of them. The data show some 260,000 clones, 88% seen once. Sequencing was done on a sample of peripheral blood. The receptors were gathered from a woman between 40 and 55 years old who had recovered from COVID-19. CDR3s include the opening cysteine and the closing phenylalanine or tryptophan. The D gene is left open where the match is weak.

J | V | D | length | CDR3
TRBJ1-2 | TRBV30 | - | 15 | CAWSPQGLTNYGYTF
TRBJ1-1 | TRBV29-1 | - | 11 | CSALRGAEAFF
TRBJ1-1 | TRBV5-1 | - | 14 | CASSFQGPGTEAFF
TRBJ1-5 | TRBV27 | - | 16 | CASGRAAFPANQPQHF
TRBJ1-3 | TRBV13 | - | 18 | CASSLGHRRANFGNTIYF
TRBJ2-7 | TRBV10-3 | TRBD1 | 15 | CAIRVDRGDFSEQYF
TRBJ2-7 | TRBV9 | - | 13 | CASSPQGLYEQYF
TRBJ1-1 | TRBV11-3 | TRBD1 | 17 | CASSPGTGLLMNTEAFF
TRBJ2-6 | TRBV13 | - | 15 | CASSLAGPGANVLTF
TRBJ2-7 | TRBV11-3 | TRBD1 | 16 | CASSPRGQGKDYEQYF
TRBJ1-2 | TRBV5-6 | - | 16 | CASSPPAGLVSWGYTF
TRBJ2-1 | TRBV28 | TRBD2 | 17 | CASSFRRGGRGYNEQFF
TRBJ2-5 | TRBV7-2 | - | 15 | CASSLERQFQETQYF
TRBJ2-5 | TRBV6-5 | - | 14 | CASSYLGARETQYF
TRBJ1-3 | TRBV30 | TRBD1 | 15 | CAWSAQGATGNTIYF
TRBJ2-3 | TRBV11-2 | TRBD2 | 16 | CASSLGNVGGGDTQYF
TRBJ2-7 | TRBV19 | TRBD1 | 13 | CASSRGSPYEQYF
TRBJ1-5 | TRBV29-1 | - | 10 | CGGRGQPQHF
TRBJ2-1 | TRBV19 | TRBD2 | 16 | CASSIEGLAGGPEQFF
TRBJ2-4 | TRBV7-9 | - | 18 | CASSPRTVIANRRDIQYF
TRBJ2-1 | TRBV10-3 | TRBD2 | 14 | CATRLAGGYNEQFF
TRBJ2-5 | TRBV7-2 | TRBD1 | 14 | CASSGTGGQETQYF
TRBJ1-6 | TRBV19 | TRBD1 | 14 | CASTYRGDNSPLHF
TRBJ2-5 | TRBV19 | - | 13 | CASSIRVQETQYF
TRBJ2-2 | TRBV7-9 | TRBD2 | 15 | CASSALAGNTGELFF
TRBJ2-1 | TRBV7-5 | - | 17 | CARSLVKGLATSNEQFF
TRBJ2-5 | TRBV21-1 | - | 18 | CASSKGRTSGRGQETQYF
TRBJ1-5 | TRBV18 | TRBD1 | 16 | CASSPPGQPLNQPQHF
TRBJ1-5 | TRBV2 | - | 15 | CASTWTAMSNQPQHF
TRBJ2-3 | TRBV3-1/TRBV3-2 | - | 15 | CASSQDSLGTDTQYF
TRBJ2-5 | TRBV20-1 | TRBD2 | 11 | CSVAGQETQYF
TRBJ2-5 | TRBV6-2/TRBV6-3 | - | 12 | CASSTGGRTQYF
TRBJ2-2 | TRBV29-1 | - | 14 | CSVLQGTNTGELFF
TRBJ2-1 | TRBV7-2 | TRBD2 | 15 | CASSPMSSGRAAQFF
TRBJ1-5 | TRBV6-5 | - | 15 | CASGARGVRRQPQHF
TRBJ1-1 | TRBV7-3 | TRBD1 | 14 | CASSREGADTEAFF
TRBJ2-3 | TRBV9 | TRBD2 | 16 | CASSDGTSGASSTQYF
TRBJ1-1 | TRBV18 | TRBD1 | 17 | CASSPNRDRGRDTEAFF
TRBJ1-5 | TRBV7-8 | - | 13 | CASGAGDNQPQHF
TRBJ2-7 | TRBV10-2 | - | 14 | CASSESAGRDEQYF
TRBJ2-5 | TRBV7-9 | - | 13 | CASSFPGQETQYF
TRBJ1-1 | TRBV6-5 | - | 15 | CASYTTGTMNTEAFF
TRBJ1-5 | TRBV4-2 | - | 16 | CASSQDRGARNQPQHF
TRBJ2-1 | TRBV5-6 | - | 15 | CASSHLDKTYNEQFF
TRBJ1-1 | TRBV6-6 | - | 13 | CASMPGSNTEAFF
TRBJ2-7 | TRBV6-2/TRBV6-3 | - | 13 | CASSYWSGDEQYF
TRBJ1-6 | TRBV3-1/TRBV3-2 | - | 13 | CASTAGQGSPLHF
TRBJ2-3 | TRBV18 | - | 15 | CASSPGGPRTDTQYF
TRBJ2-1 | TRBV9 | TRBD2 | 15 | CASSGGLAGYNEQFF
TRBJ1-2 | TRBV9 | - | 16 | CASSAPPGLPNYGYTF
TRBJ2-1 | TRBV7-2 | TRBD2 | 14 | CASRRGGSNNEQFF
TRBJ2-7 | TRBV29-1 | TRBD2 | 12 | CSVAGGPYEQYF